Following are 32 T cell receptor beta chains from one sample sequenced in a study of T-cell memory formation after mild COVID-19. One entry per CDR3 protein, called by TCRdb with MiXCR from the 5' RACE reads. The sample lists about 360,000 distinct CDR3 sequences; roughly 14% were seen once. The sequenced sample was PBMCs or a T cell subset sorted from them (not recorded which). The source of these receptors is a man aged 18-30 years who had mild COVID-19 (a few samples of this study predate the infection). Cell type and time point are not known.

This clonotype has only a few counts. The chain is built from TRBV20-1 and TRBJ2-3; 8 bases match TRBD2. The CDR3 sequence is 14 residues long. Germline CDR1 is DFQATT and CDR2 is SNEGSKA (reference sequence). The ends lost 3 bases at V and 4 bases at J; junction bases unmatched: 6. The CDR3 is CSASPGGDADTQYF. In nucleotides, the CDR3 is TGCAGTGCTAGTCCCGGGGGGGATGCAGATACGCAGTATTTT.

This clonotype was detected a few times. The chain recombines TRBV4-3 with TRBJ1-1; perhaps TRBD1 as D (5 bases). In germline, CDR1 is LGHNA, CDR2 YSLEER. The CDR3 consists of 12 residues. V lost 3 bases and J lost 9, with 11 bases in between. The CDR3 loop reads CASSQAGTQAFF. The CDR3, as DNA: TGCGCCAGCAGCCAGGCCGGGACTCAAGCTTTCTTT.

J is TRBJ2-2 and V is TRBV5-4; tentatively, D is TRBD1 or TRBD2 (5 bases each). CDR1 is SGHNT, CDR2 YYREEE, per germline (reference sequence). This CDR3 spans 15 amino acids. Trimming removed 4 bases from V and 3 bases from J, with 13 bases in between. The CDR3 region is CASSRIGTDTGELFF. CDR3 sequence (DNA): TGTGCCAGCAGCCGGATCGGGACGGACACCGGGGAGCTGTTTTTT.

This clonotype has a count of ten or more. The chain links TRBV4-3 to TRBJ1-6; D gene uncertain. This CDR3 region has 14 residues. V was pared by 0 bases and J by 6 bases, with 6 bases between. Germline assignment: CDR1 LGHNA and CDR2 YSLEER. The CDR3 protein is CASSQEIRNSPLHF. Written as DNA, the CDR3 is TGCGCCAGCAGCCAAGAAATCCGTAATTCACCCCTCCACTTT.

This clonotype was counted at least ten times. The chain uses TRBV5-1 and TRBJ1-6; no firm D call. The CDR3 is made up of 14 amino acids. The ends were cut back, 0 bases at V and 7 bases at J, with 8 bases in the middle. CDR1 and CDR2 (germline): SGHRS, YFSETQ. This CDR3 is CASSLDGGNSPLHF. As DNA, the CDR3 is TGCGCCAGCAGCTTGGACGGAGGGAATTCACCCCTCCACTTT.

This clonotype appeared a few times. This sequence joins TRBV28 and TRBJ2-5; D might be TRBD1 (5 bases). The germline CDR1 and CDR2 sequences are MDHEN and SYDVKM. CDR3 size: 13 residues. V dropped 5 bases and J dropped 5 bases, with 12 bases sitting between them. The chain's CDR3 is CASSPRVGETQYF. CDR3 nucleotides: TGTGCCAGCAGTCCCAGGGTAGGGGAGACCCAGTACTTC.

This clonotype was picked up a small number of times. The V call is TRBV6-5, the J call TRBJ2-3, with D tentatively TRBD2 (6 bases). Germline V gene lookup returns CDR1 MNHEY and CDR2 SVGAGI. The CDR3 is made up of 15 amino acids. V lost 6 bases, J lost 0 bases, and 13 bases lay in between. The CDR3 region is CASRRLAASTDTQYF. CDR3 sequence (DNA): TGTGCCAGCAGACGTTTAGCGGCCAGCACAGATACGCAGTATTTT.

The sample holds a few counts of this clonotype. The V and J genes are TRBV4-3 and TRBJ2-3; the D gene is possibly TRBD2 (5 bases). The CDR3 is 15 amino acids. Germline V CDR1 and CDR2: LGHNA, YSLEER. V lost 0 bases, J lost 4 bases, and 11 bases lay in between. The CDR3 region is CASSQDPPEADTQYF. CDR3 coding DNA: TGCGCCAGCAGCCAAGATCCCCCGGAGGCAGATACGCAGTATTTT.

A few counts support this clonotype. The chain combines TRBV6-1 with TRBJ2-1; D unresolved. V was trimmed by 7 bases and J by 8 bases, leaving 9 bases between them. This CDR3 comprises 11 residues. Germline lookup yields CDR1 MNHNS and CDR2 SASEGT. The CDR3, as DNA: TGTGCCAGCACGCGAGCCGATGAGCAGTTCTTC. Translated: CASTRADEQFF.

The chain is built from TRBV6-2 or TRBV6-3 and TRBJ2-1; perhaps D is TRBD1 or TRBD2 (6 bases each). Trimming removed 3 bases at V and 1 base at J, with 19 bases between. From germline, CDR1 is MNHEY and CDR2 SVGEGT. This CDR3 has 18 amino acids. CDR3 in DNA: TGTGCCAGCAGTTATGGTTTCGGGGGCATAGGATCCTACAATGAGCAGTTCTTC. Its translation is CASSYGFGGIGSYNEQFF.

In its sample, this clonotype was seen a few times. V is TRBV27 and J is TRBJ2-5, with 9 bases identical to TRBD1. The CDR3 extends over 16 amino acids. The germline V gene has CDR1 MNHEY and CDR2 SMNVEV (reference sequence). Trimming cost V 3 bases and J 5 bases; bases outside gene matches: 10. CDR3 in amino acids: CASSFLYRGPRETQYF. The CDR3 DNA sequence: TGTGCCAGCAGTTTCCTATACAGGGGGCCCAGGGAGACCCAGTACTTC.

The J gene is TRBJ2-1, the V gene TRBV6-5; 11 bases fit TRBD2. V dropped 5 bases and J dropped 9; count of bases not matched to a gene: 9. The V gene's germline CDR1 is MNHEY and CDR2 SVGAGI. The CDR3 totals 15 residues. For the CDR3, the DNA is TGTGCCAGCAGTAATATAGCGGGGGGGTTGGTTGAGCAGTTCTTC. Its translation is CASSNIAGGLVEQFF.

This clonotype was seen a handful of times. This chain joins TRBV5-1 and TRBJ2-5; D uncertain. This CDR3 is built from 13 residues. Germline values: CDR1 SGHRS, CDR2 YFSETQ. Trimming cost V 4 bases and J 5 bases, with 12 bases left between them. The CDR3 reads CASSEGSGETQYF. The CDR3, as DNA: TGCGCCAGCAGCGAAGGATCCGGGGAGACCCAGTACTTC. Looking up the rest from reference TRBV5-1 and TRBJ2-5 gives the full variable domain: KAGVTQTPRYLIKTRGQQVTLSCSPISGHRSVSWYQQTPGQGLQFLFEYFSETQRNKGNFPGRFSGRQFSNSRSEMNVSTLELGDSALYLCASSEGSGETQYFGPGTRLLVL.

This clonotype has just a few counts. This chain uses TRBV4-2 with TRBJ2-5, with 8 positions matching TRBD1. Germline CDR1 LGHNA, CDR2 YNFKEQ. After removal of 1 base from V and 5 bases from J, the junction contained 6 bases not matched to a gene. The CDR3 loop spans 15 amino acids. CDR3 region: CASSQGDRPSETQYF. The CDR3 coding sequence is TGTGCCAGCAGCCAAGGGGACAGGCCAAGCGAGACCCAGTACTTC.

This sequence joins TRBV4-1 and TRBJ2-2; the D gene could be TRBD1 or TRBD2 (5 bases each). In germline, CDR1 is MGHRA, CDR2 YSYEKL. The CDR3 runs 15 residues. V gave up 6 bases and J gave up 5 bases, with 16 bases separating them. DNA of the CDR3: TGCGCCAGCAGAGCAGGGTGGGGGAAAACCGGGGAGCTGTTTTTT. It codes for CASRAGWGKTGELFF.

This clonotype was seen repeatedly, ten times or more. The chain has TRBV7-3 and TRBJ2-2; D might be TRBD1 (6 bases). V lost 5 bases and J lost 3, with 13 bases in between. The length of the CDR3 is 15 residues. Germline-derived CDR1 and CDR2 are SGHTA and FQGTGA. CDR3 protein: CASSLHPGDTGELFF. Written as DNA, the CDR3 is TGTGCCAGCAGCCTTCACCCAGGGGACACCGGGGAGCTGTTTTTT. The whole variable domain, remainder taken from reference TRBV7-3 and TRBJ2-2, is GAGVSQTPSNKVTEKGKYVELRCDPISGHTALYWYRQSLGQGPEFLIYFQGTGAADDSGLPNDRFFAVRPEGSVSTLKIQRTERGDSAVYLCASSLHPGDTGELFFGEGSRLTVL.

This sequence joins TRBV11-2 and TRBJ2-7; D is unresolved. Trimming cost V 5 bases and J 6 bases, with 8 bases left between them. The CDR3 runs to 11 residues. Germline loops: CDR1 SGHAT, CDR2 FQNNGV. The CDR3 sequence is CASSPTVEQYF. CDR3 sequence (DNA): TGTGCCAGCAGCCCGACGGTCGAGCAGTACTTC.

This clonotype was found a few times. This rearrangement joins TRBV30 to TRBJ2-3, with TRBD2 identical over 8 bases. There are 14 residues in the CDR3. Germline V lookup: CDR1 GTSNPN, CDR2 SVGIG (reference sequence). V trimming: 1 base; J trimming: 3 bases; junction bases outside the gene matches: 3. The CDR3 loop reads CAWSAAGGTDTQYF. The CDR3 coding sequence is TGTGCCTGGAGTGCGGCGGGGGGAACAGATACGCAGTATTTT.

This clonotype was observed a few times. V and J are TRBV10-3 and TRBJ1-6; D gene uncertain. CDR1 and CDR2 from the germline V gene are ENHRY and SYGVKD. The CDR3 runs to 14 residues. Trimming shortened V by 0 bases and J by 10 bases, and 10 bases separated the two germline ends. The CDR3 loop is CAISESKAGSPLHF. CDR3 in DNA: TGTGCCATCAGTGAGTCGAAAGCGGGGTCACCCCTCCACTTT.

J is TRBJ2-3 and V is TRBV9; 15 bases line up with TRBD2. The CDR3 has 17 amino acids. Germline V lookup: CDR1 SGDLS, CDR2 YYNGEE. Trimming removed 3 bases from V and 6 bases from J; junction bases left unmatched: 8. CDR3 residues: CASSAPGTSGGRDTQYF. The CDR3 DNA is TGTGCCAGCAGCGCTCCCGGGACTAGCGGGGGGAGGGATACGCAGTATTTT.

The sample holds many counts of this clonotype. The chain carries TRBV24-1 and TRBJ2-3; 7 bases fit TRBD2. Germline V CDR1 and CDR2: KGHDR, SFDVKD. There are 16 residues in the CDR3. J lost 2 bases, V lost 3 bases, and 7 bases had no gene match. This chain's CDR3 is CATSDGRDYDTDTQYF. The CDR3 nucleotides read TGTGCCACCAGTGATGGCCGGGACTATGACACAGATACGCAGTATTTT.

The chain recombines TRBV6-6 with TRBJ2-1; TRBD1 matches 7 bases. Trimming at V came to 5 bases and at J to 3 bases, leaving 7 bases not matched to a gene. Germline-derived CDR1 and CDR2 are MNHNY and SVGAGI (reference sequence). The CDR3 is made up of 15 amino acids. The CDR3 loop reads CASSTGTDIYNEQFF. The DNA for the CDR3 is TGTGCCAGCAGTACCGGGACAGATATCTACAATGAGCAGTTCTTC.

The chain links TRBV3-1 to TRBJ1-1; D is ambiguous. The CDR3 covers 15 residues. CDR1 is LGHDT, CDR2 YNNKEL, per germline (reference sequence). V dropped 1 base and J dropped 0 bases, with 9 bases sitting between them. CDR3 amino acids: CASSQVRLMNTEAFF. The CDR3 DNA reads TGTGCCAGCAGCCAAGTCCGGTTAATGAACACTGAAGCTTTCTTT.

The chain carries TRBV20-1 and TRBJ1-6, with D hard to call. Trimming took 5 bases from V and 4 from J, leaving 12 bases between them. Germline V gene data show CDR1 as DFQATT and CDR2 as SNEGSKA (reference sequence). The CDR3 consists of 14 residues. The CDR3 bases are TGCAGTGCTCCTAGACTTGTTTATAATTCACCCCTCCACTTT. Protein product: CSAPRLVYNSPLHF.

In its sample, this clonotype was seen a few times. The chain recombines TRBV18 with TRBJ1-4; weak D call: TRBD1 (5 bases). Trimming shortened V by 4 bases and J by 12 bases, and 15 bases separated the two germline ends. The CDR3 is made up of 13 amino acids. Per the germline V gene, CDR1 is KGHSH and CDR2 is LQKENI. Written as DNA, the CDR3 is TGTGCCAGCTCACAGGGGTTTGTGAATGAACTGTTTTTT. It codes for CASSQGFVNELFF.

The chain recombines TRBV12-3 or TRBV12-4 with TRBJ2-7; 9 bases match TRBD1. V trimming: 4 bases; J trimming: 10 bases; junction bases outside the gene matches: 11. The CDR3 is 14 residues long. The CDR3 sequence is CASSSGTGWNTQYF. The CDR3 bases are TGTGCCAGCAGTTCAGGGACAGGGTGGAATACCCAGTACTTC.

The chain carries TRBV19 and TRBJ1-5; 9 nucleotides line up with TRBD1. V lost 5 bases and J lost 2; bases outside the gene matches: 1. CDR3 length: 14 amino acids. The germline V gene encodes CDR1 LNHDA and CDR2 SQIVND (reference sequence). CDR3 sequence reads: CASSWDRGNQPQHF. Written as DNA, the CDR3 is TGTGCCAGTAGTTGGGACAGGGGCAATCAGCCCCAGCATTTT.

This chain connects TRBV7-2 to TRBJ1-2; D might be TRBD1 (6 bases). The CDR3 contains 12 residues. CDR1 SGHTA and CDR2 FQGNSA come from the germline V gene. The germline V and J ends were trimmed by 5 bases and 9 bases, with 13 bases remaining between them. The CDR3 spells CASSNRDTRYTF. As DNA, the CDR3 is TGTGCCAGCAGCAACAGGGACACCCGCTACACCTTC.

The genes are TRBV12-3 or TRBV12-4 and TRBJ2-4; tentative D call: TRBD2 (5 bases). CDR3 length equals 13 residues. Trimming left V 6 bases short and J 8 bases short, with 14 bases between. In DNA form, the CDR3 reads TGTGCCAGCAGCCCCTTCCCGGAGGACATTCAGTACTTC. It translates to CASSPFPEDIQYF.

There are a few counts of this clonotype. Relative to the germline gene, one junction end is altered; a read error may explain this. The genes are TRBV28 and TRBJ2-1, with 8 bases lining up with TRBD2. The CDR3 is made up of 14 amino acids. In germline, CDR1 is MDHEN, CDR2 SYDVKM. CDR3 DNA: TGTGCCAGCAGACCCCCGTTCGGGAGGGAAGCTTTTTTTTTC. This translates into CASRPPFGREAFFF.

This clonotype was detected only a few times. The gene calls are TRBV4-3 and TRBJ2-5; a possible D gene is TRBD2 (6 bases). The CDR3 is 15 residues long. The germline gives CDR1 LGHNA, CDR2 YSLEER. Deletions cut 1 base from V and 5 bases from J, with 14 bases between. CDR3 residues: CASSQARRAGETQYF. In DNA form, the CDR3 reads TGCGCCAGCAGCCAAGCAAGGAGGGCTGGCGAGACCCAGTACTTC.

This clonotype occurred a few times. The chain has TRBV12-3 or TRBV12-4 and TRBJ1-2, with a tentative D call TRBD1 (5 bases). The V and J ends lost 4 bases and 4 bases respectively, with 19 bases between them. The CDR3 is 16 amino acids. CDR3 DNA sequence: TGTGCCAGCAGTTCAATCTCGCGGGGACGGGGCTATGGCTACACCTTC. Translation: CASSSISRGRGYGYTF.